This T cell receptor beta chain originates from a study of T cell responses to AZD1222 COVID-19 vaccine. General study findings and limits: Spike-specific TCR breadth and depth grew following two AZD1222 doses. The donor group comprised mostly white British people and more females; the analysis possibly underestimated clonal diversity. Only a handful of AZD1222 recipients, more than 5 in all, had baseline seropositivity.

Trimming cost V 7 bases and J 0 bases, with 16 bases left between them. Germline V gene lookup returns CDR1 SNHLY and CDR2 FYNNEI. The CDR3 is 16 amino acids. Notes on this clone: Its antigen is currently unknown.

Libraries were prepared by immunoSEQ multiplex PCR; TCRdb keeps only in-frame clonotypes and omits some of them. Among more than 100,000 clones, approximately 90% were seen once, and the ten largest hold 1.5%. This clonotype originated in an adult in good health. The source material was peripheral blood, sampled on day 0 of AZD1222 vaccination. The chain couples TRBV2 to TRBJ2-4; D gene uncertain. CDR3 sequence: CASTTTIPSAKNIQYF. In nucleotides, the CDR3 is TGTGCCAGCACCACGACAATTCCGTCAGCCAAAAACATTCAGTACTTC.